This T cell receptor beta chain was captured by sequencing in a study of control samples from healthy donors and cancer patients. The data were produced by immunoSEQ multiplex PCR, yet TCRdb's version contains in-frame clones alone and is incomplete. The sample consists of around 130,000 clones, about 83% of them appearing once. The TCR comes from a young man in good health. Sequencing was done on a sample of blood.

CDR3 region: CASSPSIAGSYGYTF. Here the CDR3 DNA reads TGTGCCAGCAGCCCCAGTATCGCAGGGAGCTATGGCTACACCTTC. The J gene is TRBJ1-2, the V gene TRBV3-1 (or the pseudogene TRBV3-2); tentative D call: TRBD1 (5 bases). CDR3 length: 15 residues. Trimming removed 4 bases from V and 4 bases from J, with 16 bases in between. Germline V gives CDR1 LGHDT, CDR2 YNNKEL (reference sequence).